This T cell receptor beta chain was profiled in a study of blood T cell repertoires in COVID-19. Here immunoSEQ multiplex PCR was the method, and the copy in TCRdb shows in-frame clones only, minus some. Here the sample spans approximately 240,000 clones, roughly 82% being singletons. This clone was seen more than once but under ten times. CDR3 length: 14 amino acids. CDR1 and CDR2 (germline): MNHEY, SVGAGI. With V trimmed by 6 bases and J by 6 bases, 10 bases remained unmatched. Sequencing was performed on peripheral blood. J is TRBJ1-1 and V is TRBV6-5; the match to TRBD1 covers 7 bases. This TCR came from a woman of 80 years or more with active or convalescent COVID-19. In nucleotides, the CDR3 is TGTGCCAGCAGCGGGGACAGCCCTTTCTCTGAAGCTTTCTTT. Its translation: CASSGDSPFSEAFF.